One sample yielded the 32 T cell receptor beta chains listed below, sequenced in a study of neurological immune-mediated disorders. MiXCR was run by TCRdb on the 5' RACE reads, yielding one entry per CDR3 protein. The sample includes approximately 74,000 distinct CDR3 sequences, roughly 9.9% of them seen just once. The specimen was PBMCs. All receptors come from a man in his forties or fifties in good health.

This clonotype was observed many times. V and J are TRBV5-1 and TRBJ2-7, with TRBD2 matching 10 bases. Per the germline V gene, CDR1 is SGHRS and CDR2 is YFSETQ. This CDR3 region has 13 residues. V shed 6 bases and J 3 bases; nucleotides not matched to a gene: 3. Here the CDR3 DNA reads TGCGCCAGCACCGGGACTAGCGACTACGAGCAGTACTTC. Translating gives CASTGTSDYEQYF.

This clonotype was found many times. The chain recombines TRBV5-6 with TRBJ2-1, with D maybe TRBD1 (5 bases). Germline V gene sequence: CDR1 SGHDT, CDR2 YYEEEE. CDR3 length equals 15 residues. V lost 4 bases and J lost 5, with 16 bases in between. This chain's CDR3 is CASSRWGPGDNEQFF. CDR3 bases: TGTGCCAGCAGCCGGTGGGGCCCCGGCGACAATGAGCAGTTCTTC.

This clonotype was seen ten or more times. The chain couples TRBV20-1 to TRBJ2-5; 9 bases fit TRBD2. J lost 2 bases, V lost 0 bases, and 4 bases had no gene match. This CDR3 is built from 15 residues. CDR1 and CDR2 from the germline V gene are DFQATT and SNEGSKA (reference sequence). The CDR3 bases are TGCAGTGCTAGAGATCGGCTAGCGGGACAAGAGACCCAGTACTTC. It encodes CSARDRLAGQETQYF.

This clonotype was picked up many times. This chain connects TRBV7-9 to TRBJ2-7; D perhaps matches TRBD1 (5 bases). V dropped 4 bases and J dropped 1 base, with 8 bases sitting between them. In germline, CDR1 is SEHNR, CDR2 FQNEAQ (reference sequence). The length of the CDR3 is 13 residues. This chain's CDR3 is CASSSQGSYEQYF. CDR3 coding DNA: TGTGCCAGCAGCTCTCAGGGTTCCTACGAGCAGTACTTC.

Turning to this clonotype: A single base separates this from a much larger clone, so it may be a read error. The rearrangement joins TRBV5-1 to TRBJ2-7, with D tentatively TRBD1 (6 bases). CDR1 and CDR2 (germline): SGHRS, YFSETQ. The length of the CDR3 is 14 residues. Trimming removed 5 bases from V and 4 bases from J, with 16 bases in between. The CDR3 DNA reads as TGCGCCAGCAGGCGGCACAGGGATAAATACGAGCAGTACTTC. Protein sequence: CASRRHRDKYEQYF.

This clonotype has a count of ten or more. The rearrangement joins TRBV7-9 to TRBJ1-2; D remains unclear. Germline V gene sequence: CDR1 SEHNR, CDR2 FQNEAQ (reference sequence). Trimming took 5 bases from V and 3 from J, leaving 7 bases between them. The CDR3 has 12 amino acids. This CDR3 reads CASSRIDYGYTF. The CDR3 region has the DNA TGTGCCAGCAGCCGCATAGACTATGGCTACACCTTC.

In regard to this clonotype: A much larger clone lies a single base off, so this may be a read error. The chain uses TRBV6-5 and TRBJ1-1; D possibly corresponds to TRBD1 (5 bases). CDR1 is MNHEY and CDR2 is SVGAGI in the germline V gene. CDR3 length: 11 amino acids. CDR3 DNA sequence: TGTGCCGGCAGTTACTCAGGGTTGGCTTTCTTT. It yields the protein CAGSYSGLAFF.

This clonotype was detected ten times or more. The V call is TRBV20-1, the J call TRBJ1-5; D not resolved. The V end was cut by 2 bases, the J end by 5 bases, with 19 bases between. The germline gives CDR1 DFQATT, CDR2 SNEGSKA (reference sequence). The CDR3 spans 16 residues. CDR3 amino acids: CSARSRPIRVDQPQHF. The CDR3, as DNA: TGCAGTGCTAGATCTCGGCCTATAAGGGTCGATCAGCCCCAGCATTTT.

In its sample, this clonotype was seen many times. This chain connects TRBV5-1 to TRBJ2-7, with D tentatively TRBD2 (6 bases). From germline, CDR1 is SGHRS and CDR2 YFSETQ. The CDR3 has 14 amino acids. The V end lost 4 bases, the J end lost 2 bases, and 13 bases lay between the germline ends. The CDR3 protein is CASSGGTGAYEQYF. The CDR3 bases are TGCGCCAGCAGCGGCGGGACGGGAGCCTACGAGCAGTACTTC. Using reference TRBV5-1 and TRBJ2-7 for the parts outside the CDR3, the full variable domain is KAGVTQTPRYLIKTRGQQVTLSCSPISGHRSVSWYQQTPGQGLQFLFEYFSETQRNKGNFPGRFSGRQFSNSRSEMNVSTLELGDSALYLCASSGGTGAYEQYFGPGTRLTVT.

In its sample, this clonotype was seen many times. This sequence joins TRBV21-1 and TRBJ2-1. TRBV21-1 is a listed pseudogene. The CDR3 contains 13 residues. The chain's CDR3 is CASSKRPADEQFF. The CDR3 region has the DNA TGTGCCAGCAGCAAAAGACCGGCCGATGAGCAGTTCTTC.

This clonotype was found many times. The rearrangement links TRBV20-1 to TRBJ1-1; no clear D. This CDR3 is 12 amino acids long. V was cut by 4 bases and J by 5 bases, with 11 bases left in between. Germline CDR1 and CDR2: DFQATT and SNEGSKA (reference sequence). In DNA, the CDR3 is TGCAGTGCTAACGACCTGTGGACTGAAGCTTTCTTT. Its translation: CSANDLWTEAFF.

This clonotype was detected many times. The CDR3 reads CAISGGGDRMNTEAFF. The CDR3 DNA follows: TGTGCCATCAGTGGGGGAGGGGACAGGATGAACACTGAAGCTTTCTTT. The chain links TRBV10-3 to TRBJ1-1, with TRBD1 matching over 8 bases. The trim removed 4 bases at V and 0 bases at J, leaving 7 bases unmatched. The CDR3 covers 16 residues. CDR1 is ENHRY and CDR2 is SYGVKD in the germline V gene.

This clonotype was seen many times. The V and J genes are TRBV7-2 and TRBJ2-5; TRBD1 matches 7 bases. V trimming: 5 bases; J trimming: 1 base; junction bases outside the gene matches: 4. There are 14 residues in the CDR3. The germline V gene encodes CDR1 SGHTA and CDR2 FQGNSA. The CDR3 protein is CASSQDRSQETQYF. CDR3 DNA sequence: TGTGCCAGCAGCCAGGACAGGTCCCAAGAGACCCAGTACTTC.

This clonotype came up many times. The CDR3 coding sequence is TGTGCCAGCAGCTTCACACAGGGGTCCTACAATGAGCAGTTCTTC. It is translated as CASSFTQGSYNEQFF. This chain connects TRBV7-9 to TRBJ2-1; 7 nucleotides agree with TRBD1. The junction had 3 bases not matched to a gene; V was cut back by 3 bases and J by 1 base. The CDR3 extends over 15 amino acids. From germline, CDR1 is SEHNR and CDR2 FQNEAQ (reference sequence).

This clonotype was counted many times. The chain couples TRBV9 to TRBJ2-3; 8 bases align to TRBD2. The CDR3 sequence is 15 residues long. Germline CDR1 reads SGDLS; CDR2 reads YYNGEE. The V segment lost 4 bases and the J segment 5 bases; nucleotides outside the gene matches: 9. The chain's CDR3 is CASSSRAGGGDTQYF. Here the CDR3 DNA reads TGTGCCAGCAGCTCCCGGGCGGGAGGAGGAGATACGCAGTATTTT.

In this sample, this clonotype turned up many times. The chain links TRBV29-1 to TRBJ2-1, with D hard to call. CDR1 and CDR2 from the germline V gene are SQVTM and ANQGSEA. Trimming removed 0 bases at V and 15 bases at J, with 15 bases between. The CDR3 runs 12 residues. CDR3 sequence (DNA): TGCAGCGTTGAAGATCCGGGCGCGCCCAGGTTCTTC. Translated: CSVEDPGAPRFF.

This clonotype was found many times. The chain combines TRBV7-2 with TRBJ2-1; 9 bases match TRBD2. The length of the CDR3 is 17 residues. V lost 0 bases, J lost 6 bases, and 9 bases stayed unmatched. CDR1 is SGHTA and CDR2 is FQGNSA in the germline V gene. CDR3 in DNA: TGTGCCAGCAGCTTAGCAGAAGGGCTAGCGGGGAGCAATGAGCAGTTCTTC. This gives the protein CASSLAEGLAGSNEQFF.

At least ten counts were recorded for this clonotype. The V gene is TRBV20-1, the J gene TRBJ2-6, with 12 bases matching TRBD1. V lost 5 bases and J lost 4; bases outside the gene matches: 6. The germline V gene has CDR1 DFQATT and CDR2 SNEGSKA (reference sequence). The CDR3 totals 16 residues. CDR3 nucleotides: TGCAGTGCTCCGGGACAGGGGGCAGGAGGGGCCAACGTCCTGACTTTC. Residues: CSAPGQGAGGANVLTF.

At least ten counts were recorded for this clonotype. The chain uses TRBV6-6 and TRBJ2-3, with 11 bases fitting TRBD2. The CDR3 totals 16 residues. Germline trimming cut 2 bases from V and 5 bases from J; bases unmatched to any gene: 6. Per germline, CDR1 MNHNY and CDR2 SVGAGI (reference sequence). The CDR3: CASSYGLAGGIDTQYF. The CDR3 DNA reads TGTGCCAGCAGTTACGGGCTAGCGGGGGGCATAGATACGCAGTATTTT.

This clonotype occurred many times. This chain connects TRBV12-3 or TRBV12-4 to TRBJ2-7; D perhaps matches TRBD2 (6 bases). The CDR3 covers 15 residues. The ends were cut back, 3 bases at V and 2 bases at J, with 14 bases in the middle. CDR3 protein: CASSFGTRSAYEQYF. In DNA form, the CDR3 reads TGTGCCAGCAGTTTCGGGACTCGAAGCGCCTACGAGCAGTACTTC.

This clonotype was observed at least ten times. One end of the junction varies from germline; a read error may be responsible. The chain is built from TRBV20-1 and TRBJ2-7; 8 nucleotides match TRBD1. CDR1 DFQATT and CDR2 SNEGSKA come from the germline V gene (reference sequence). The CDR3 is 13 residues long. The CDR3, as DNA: TGCAGTGCCAGAGACAGGGGATATTACGAGCAGTACTTC. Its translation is CSARDRGYYEQYF.

The CDR3 coding sequence is TGTGCCAGCAGTCCGGGACAGGGATCAAGTGAAAAACTGTTTTTT. Amino acids: CASSPGQGSSEKLFF. The chain has TRBV2 and TRBJ1-4, with 9 bases fitting TRBD1. The CDR3 loop spans 15 amino acids. From germline, CDR1 is SNHLY and CDR2 FYNNEI. J lost 7 bases, V lost 5 bases, and 8 bases had no gene match. The complete variable domain, with remaining parts taken from reference TRBV2 and TRBJ1-4, reads EPEVTQTPSHQVTQMGQEVILRCVPISNHLYFYWYRQILGQKVEFLVSFYNNEISEKSEIFDDQFSVERPDGSNFTLKIRSTKLEDSAMYFCASSPGQGSSEKLFFGSGTQLSVL.

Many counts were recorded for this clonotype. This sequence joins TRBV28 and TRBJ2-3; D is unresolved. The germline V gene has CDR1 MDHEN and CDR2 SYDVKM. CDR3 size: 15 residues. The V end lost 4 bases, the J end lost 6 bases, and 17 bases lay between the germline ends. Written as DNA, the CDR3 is TGTGCCAGCAGTTCTGAGCGAGTTGGCGCGGATACGCAGTATTTT. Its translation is CASSSERVGADTQYF.

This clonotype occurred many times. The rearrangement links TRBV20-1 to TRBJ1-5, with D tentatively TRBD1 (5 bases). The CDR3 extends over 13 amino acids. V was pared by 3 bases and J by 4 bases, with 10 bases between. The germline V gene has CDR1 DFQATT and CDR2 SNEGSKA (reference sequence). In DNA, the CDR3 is TGCAGTGCTAGGTACCAGGGTAATCAGCCCCAGCATTTT. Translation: CSARYQGNQPQHF.

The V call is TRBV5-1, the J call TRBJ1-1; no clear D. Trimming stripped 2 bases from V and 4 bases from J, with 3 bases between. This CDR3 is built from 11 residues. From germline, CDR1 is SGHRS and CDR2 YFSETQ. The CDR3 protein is CASSLGTEAFF. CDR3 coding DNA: TGCGCCAGCAGCTTAGGCACTGAAGCTTTCTTT.

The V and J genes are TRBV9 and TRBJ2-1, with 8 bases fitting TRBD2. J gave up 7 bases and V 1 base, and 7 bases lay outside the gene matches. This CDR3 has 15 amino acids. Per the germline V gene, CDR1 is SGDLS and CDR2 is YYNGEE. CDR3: CASSVTGGPKNEQFF. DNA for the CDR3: TGTGCCAGCAGCGTAACGGGAGGGCCTAAAAATGAGCAGTTCTTC.

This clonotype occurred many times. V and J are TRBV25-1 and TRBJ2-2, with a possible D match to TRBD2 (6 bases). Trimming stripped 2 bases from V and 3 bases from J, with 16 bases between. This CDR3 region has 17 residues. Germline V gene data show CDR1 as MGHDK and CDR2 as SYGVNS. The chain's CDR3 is CASSEVLRTIDTGELFF. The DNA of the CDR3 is TGTGCCAGCAGTGAAGTACTTAGGACTATCGACACCGGGGAGCTGTTTTTT.

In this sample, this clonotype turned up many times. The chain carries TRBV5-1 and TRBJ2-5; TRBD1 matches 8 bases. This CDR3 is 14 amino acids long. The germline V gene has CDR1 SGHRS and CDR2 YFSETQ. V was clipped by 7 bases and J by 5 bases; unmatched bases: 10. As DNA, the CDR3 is TGCGCCAGCTGTATTGCAGGGGGCGCCGAGACCCAGTACTTC. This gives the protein CASCIAGGAETQYF. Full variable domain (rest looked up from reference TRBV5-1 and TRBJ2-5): KAGVTQTPRYLIKTRGQQVTLSCSPISGHRSVSWYQQTPGQGLQFLFEYFSETQRNKGNFPGRFSGRQFSNSRSEMNVSTLELGDSALYLCASCIAGGAETQYFGPGTRLLVL.

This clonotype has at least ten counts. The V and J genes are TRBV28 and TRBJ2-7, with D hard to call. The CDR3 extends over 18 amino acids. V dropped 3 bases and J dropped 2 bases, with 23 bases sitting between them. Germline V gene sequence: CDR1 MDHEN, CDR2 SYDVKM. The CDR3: CASSFDPVSGQATYEQYF. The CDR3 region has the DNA TGTGCCAGCAGTTTCGATCCCGTCTCGGGCCAGGCCACCTACGAGCAGTACTTC. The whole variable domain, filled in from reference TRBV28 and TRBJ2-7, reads DVKVTQSSRYLVKRTGEKVFLECVQDMDHENMFWYRQDPGLGLRLIYFSYDVKMKEKGDIPEGYSVSREKKERFSLILESASTNQTSMYLCASSFDPVSGQATYEQYFGPGTRLTVT.

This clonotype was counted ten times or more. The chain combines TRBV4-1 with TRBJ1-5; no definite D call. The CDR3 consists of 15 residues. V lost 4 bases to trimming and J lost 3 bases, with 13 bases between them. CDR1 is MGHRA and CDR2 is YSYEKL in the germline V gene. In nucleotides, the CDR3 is TGCGCCAGCAGCCCCCGCGTGGCGGACAATCAGCCCCAGCATTTT. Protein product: CASSPRVADNQPQHF.

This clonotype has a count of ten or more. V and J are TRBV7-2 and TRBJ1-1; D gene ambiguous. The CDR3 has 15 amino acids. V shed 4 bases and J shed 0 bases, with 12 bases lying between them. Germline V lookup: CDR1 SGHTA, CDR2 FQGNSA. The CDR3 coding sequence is TGTGCCAGCAGCTCAGACTTGAACCTGAACACTGAAGCTTTCTTT. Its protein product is CASSSDLNLNTEAFF.

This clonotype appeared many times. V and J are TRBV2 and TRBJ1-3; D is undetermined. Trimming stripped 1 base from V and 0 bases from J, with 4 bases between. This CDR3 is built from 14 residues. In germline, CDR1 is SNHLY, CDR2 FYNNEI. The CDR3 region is CASSEGNSGNTIYF. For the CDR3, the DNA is TGTGCCAGCAGTGAAGGAAACTCTGGAAACACCATATATTTT.